This T cell receptor beta chain originates from a study of blood T cells in healthy people across ages. A second PCR, run for about 7 to 11 cycles, used a sample-barcoded 5' primer plus a J-beta primer mix. MiXCR was run by TCRdb on the 5' RACE reads, yielding one entry per CDR3 protein. The sample has 650,000 to 700,000 distinct CDR3 sequences; roughly 30% are singletons. There are 13 residues in the CDR3. Between the trimmed V and J ends, which lost 7 bases and 3 bases, there was a span of 12 bases. This clonotype was picked up many times. Sequenced sample: blood. The clonotype was recovered from a woman of 80 years or more in good health. The chain has TRBV12-3 or TRBV12-4 and TRBJ1-2, with D perhaps TRBD1 (6 bases). CDR3 sequence reads: CASTVQGDYGYTF. The CDR3 DNA sequence: TGTGCCAGCACCGTACAGGGCGACTATGGCTACACCTTC.